This TCR beta chain was identified during a study of blood T cell repertoires in COVID-19. Study-level background: The samples span acute and convalescent COVID-19 from the United States, Italy and Spain. Nucleic acid was either cDNA or gDNA, and it came from T cells, B-cell-depleted T cells, or PBMCs.

Authors' processing steps: Cell counts per sample came from amplifying reference gene primers. Profiling relied on immunoSEQ multiplex PCR, and the TCRdb table lists in-frame clones only, not all of them. The DNA gave D and trimming, while V, J and clone size come from that table. There are about 400,000 clones in the sample; more than 75% occur only once, and under 3% lies in the top ten. This CDR3 region has 17 residues. Trimming took 4 bases from V and 6 from J, leaving 24 bases between them. Germline CDR1 SGHTA, CDR2 FQGNSA. The V and J genes are TRBV7-2 and TRBJ1-2; the D is unclear. The source material was peripheral blood. This TCR was sampled from a human donor in a cohort sampled during active COVID-19. Written as DNA, the CDR3 is TGTGCCAGCAGCTACTCGACCTGGCGGCGCCGGGTTAATGGCTACACCTTC. It codes for CASSYSTWRRRVNGYTF.